This T cell receptor beta chain was captured in a study of blood T cells in healthy people across ages. This CDR3 has 16 residues. In germline, CDR1 is SGHVS, CDR2 FQNEAQ. V dropped 2 bases and J dropped 3; count of bases not matched to a gene: 7. A second about 6 to 11 cycle PCR used barcoded and J-beta primers. A template-switch adaptor containing 12 random nucleotides labeled each cDNA molecule. TCRdb redid the calling of the 5' RACE reads with MiXCR, one entry per CDR3 protein. The table shows 710,000 or so distinct CDR3 sequences, with 22% occurring only once. The V and J genes are TRBV7-8 and TRBJ1-5; 7 bases are shared with TRBD1. This TCR derives from a man aged 70-80 years in good health. Sequenced input: blood. Here the CDR3 DNA reads TGTGCCAGCAGCTTATCAAGGGGGCAGATCAATCAGCCCCAGCATTTT. It yields the protein CASSLSRGQINQPQHF.